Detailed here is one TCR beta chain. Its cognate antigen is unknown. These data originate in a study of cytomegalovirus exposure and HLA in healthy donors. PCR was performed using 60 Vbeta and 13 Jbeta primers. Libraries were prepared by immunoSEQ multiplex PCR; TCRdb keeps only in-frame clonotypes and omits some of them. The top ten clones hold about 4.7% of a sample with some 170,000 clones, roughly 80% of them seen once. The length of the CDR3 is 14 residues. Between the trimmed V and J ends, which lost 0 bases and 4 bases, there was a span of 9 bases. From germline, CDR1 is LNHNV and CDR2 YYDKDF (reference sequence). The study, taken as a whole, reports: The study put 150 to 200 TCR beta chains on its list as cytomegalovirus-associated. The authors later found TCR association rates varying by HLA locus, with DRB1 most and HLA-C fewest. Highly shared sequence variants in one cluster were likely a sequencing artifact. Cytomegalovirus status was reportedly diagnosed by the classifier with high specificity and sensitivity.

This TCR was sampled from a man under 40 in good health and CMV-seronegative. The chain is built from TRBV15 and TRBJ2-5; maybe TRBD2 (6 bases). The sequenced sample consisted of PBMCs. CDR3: CATSRDRGGETQYF. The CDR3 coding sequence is TGTGCCACCAGCAGAGATAGGGGAGGAGAGACCCAGTACTTC.